This T cell receptor (beta chain) was obtained from a study of shared clonotypes between healthy human individuals. About the research overall: The donors, a couple of women and a few men, were aged 18 to 49.

Study-wide points: The naive CD4 repertoires of a handful of donors were compared, and roughly 5% of clonotypes were shared. Sequencing depth was expected to affect clonotype sharing among donors.

Clones were read by immunoSEQ multiplex PCR, and TCRdb kept only the in-frame ones, dropping some. The table records over 750,000 clones, roughly 96% of them present only once. Germline lookup yields CDR1 SNHLY and CDR2 FYNNEI. The CDR3 extends over 14 amino acids. The V gene end was trimmed by 4 bases and the J gene end by 10 bases; junction bases not matched to a gene: 8. In the case of this clone: Its antigen is unknown.

CD8 cells regarded as naive lacked CD45RO, were positively chosen for CCR7, and omitted terminally differentiated effector memory CD45RA+ cells. The sequenced sample consisted of naive CD8+ T cells sorted from blood. The rearrangement links TRBV2 to TRBJ2-1, with 9 bases fitting TRBD2. The clonotype originates from a man aged 30-40 years in good health. In DNA, the CDR3 is TGTGCCAGCAGTGGTAGCGGGAGAATTGGGGAGCAGTTCTTC. This gives the protein CASSGSGRIGEQFF. The whole variable domain, filled in from reference TRBV2 and TRBJ2-1, reads EPEVTQTPSHQVTQMGQEVILRCVPISNHLYFYWYRQILGQKVEFLVSFYNNEISEKSEIFDDQFSVERPDGSNFTLKIRSTKLEDSAMYFCASSGSGRIGEQFFGPGTRLTVL.